Below are 4 T cell receptor beta chains sequenced from a single sample in a study of T cell responses to AZD1222 COVID-19 vaccine. The repertoire was sequenced with immunoSEQ multiplex PCR; TCRdb's copy has only in-frame clones and lacks some. The sample has 150,000 to 200,000 clones, 85% to 95% seen once. The material sequenced was peripheral blood, taken on day 0 of AZD1222 vaccination. The receptors derive from an adult in good health.

The chain links TRBV29-1 to TRBJ1-2; D is perhaps TRBD1 (5 bases). Trimming removed 6 bases at V and 0 bases at J, with 14 bases between. Germline V gene data show CDR1 as SQVTM and CDR2 as ANQGSEA. The CDR3 totals 14 residues. CDR3 in amino acids: CSVSGGRANYGYTF. CDR3 sequence (DNA): TGCAGCGTCTCGGGGGGGAGGGCTAACTATGGCTACACCTTC.

The rearrangement links TRBV5-1 to TRBJ2-5; TRBD2 might be the D (6 bases). Per germline, CDR1 SGHRS and CDR2 YFSETQ. V lost 7 bases and J 5 bases, leaving 6 bases between the germline ends. This CDR3 contains 10 residues. The CDR3 spells CASGGETQYF. CDR3 bases: TGCGCCAGCGGGGGGGAGACCCAGTACTTC.

This chain connects TRBV5-1 to TRBJ2-7, with 14 bases matching TRBD2. Germline CDR1 SGHRS, CDR2 YFSETQ. The V gene end was trimmed by 2 bases and the J gene end by 7 bases; junction bases not matched to a gene: 8. The CDR3 covers 16 residues. The CDR3 reads CASSLSGTSGRGEQYF. The CDR3 region has the DNA TGCGCCAGCAGCTTAAGTGGGACTAGCGGGAGAGGTGAGCAGTACTTC.

The chain carries TRBV6-5 and TRBJ2-5, with TRBD1 matching over 10 bases. CDR1 and CDR2 (germline): MNHEY, SVGAGI. Trimming took 5 bases from V and 4 from J; bases not matched to a gene: 4. The CDR3 extends over 14 amino acids. The CDR3 nucleotides read TGTGCCAGCAGTCGGGACAGGGGAAGAGAGACCCAGTACTTC. Amino acid sequence: CASSRDRGRETQYF.